A single sample is the source of the 5 T cell receptor beta chains below, sequenced in a study of blood T cell repertoires in COVID-19. Libraries were prepared by immunoSEQ multiplex PCR; TCRdb keeps only in-frame clonotypes and omits some of them. The sample has around 90,000 clones; around 90% are singletons. Sequences were obtained from peripheral blood. The receptors come from a male donor with acute or convalescent COVID-19.

The chain couples TRBV7-2 to TRBJ1-5; D not certain. V was shortened by 4 bases and J by 4 bases, with 11 bases between the two germline ends. Germline CDR1 is SGHTA and CDR2 is FQGNSA. CDR3 length: 14 residues. The CDR3 nucleotides are TGTGCCAGCAGCTCCGGACTGATAAATCAGCCCCAGCATTTT. Protein sequence: CASSSGLINQPQHF.

The gene calls are TRBV6-5 and TRBJ1-2; 8 bases match TRBD1. The V and J ends lost 6 bases and 3 bases, in that order; junction bases with no gene match: 6. Germline V gene sequence: CDR1 MNHEY, CDR2 SVGAGI. This CDR3 is built from 14 residues. The CDR3, as DNA: TGTGCCAGCAGCGAGGACAGGGAGGACTATGGCTACACCTTC. As protein: CASSEDREDYGYTF.

V is TRBV5-1 and J is TRBJ1-2; 8 nucleotides align to TRBD1. With 4 bases clipped from V and 4 bases from J, the junction kept 9 bases outside the gene matches. Per the germline V gene, CDR1 is SGHRS and CDR2 is YFSETQ. CDR3 length: 15 residues. The CDR3 DNA follows: TGCGCCAGCAGCCCGGGCGGGGGACAGGTCTATGGCTACACCTTC. Amino acids: CASSPGGGQVYGYTF.

The J gene is TRBJ1-1, the V gene TRBV28, with D possibly being TRBD1 (5 bases). This CDR3 has 16 residues. CDR1 is MDHEN and CDR2 is SYDVKM in the germline V gene. The V gene lost 5 bases and the J gene lost 1 base, with 17 bases spanning the gap. CDR3 nucleotides: TGTGCCAGCAGTCCCCCCGTGGGCAGGGCGAACACTGAAGCTTTCTTT. It yields the protein CASSPPVGRANTEAFF.

This clone was observed a few times. The V gene is TRBV10-3, the J gene TRBJ2-5, with D possibly TRBD1 on 6 matching bases. CDR1 and CDR2 (germline): ENHRY, SYGVKD. The ends were cut back, 6 bases at V and 5 bases at J, with 16 bases in the middle. The CDR3 contains 14 residues. Here the CDR3 DNA reads TGTGCCATCAGAGATCAACAGGGTTGGGAGACCCAGTACTTC. Its protein product is CAIRDQQGWETQYF.